The entry below gives a single TCR beta chain sequence along with its context. This sample stems from a study of blood T cell repertoires in COVID-19. Background on the study: Material from acute and convalescent COVID-19 was sourced from the United States, Italy and Spain.

The germline V and J ends were trimmed by 1 base and 8 bases, with 20 bases remaining between them. Germline CDR1 reads LGHNA; CDR2 reads YSLEER. The CDR3 loop spans 17 amino acids. In the original analysis: Using reference gene primer amplification, nucleated cell counts were estimated. TCRdb keeps only in-frame clones here, not all; method: immunoSEQ multiplex PCR. Clonal size and the V and J genes are those of that table, whereas D and trimming came from the DNA. The sample lists fewer than 130,000 clones, about 88% occurring once. This sequence originates from a human donor in a cohort sampled during active COVID-19. The chain carries TRBV4-3 and TRBJ1-4; perhaps TRBD1 as D (5 bases). The sample taken for sequencing was peripheral blood. The CDR3 loop reads CASSQGPTAHDGEKLFF. The CDR3, as DNA: TGCGCCAGCAGCCAAGGCCCGACAGCCCACGACGGGGAAAAACTGTTTTTT.